The text below deals with one T cell receptor (beta chain). TCRdb's copy holds only in-frame clones and misses some; the assay was immunoSEQ multiplex PCR. Of about 55,000 clones in the sample, over 60% were seen once. The source of the sample is a study of CD4+ T cells in melanoma. The CDR3 runs 15 residues. Trimming removed 2 bases from V and 7 bases from J, with 20 bases in between. The germline gives CDR1 GTSNPN, CDR2 SVGIG (reference sequence). Sequencing used tumor tissue. The clonotype originates from a human donor with melanoma. The chain is built from TRBV30 and TRBJ1-1; possibly TRBD1 for D (5 bases). The CDR3 is CAWSIGGRGVVEAFF. The CDR3 DNA reads TGTGCCTGGAGTATTGGGGGTAGAGGGGTGGTTGAAGCTTTCTTT. Filled out from reference TRBV30 and TRBJ1-1, the complete variable domain reads SQTIHQWPATLVQPVGSPLSLECTVEGTSNPNLYWYRQAAGRGLQLLFYSVGIGQISSEVPQNLSASRPQDRQFILSSKKLLLSDSGFYLCAWSIGGRGVVEAFFGQGTRLTVV.